A single sample is the source of the 14 T cell receptor beta chains below, sequenced in a study of blood T cell repertoires in COVID-19. TCRdb's table, derived via immunoSEQ multiplex PCR, lists solely in-frame clones and lacks some. Of 130,000 or so clones in the sample, 70% to 90% were seen once. Source material: peripheral blood. The origin of the receptors is a woman aged 55-75 years with acute or convalescent COVID-19.

The chain uses TRBV2 and TRBJ1-5, with D possibly matching TRBD1 (6 bases). V lost 3 bases and J lost 2, with 11 bases in between. Looked up from germline, CDR1 is SNHLY and CDR2 is FYNNEI. This CDR3 region has 15 residues. For the CDR3, the DNA is TGTGCCAGCAGTGACTCGGACAGAGGCAATCAGCCCCAGCATTTT. Translation gives CASSDSDRGNQPQHF. The entire variable domain, with the rest obtained from reference TRBV2 and TRBJ1-5, is as follows: EPEVTQTPSHQVTQMGQEVILRCVPISNHLYFYWYRQILGQKVEFLVSFYNNEISEKSEIFDDQFSVERPDGSNFTLKIRSTKLEDSAMYFCASSDSDRGNQPQHFGDGTRLSIL.

This clone was detected only once. The chain combines TRBV7-2 with TRBJ2-2; no reliable D call. Trimming pared 0 bases from V and 5 bases from J, leaving 7 bases between. This CDR3 has 14 amino acids. The germline V gene has CDR1 SGHTA and CDR2 FQGNSA. The CDR3: CASSLARSTGELFF. Here the CDR3 DNA reads TGTGCCAGCAGCTTAGCTAGGAGTACCGGGGAGCTGTTTTTT.

This clone was found a few times. The chain employs TRBV24-1 and TRBJ2-7; a weak D match, TRBD1 (6 bases). Trimming removed 4 bases from V and 5 bases from J, with 20 bases in between. This CDR3 has 16 amino acids. The germline gives CDR1 KGHDR, CDR2 SFDVKD. CDR3 bases: TGTGCCACCAGTGACCCGCAGCCGGGACATAGGGACGAGCAGTACTTC. The encoded protein is CATSDPQPGHRDEQYF.

The V call is TRBV7-8, the J call TRBJ1-5; a weak D match, TRBD1 (6 bases). Germline-derived CDR1 and CDR2 are SGHVS and FQNEAQ. The V and J ends lost 0 bases and 5 bases respectively, with 11 bases between them. The CDR3 is 15 residues long. The CDR3 reads CASSLARGSYQPQHF. Written as DNA, the CDR3 is TGTGCCAGCAGCTTAGCCAGGGGTTCTTATCAGCCCCAGCATTTT.

The genes are TRBV6-1 and TRBJ2-1; D is possibly TRBD2 (6 bases). The CDR3 is made up of 15 amino acids. Trimming removed 1 base from V and 3 bases from J, with 10 bases in between. The V gene's germline CDR1 is MNHNS and CDR2 SASEGT. The CDR3 sequence is CASSEDSGLYNEQFF. CDR3 DNA sequence: TGTGCCAGCAGTGAAGACTCGGGACTCTACAATGAGCAGTTCTTC.

A single count supports this clone. The chain combines TRBV14 with TRBJ2-3, with D unresolved. With 5 bases removed from V and 0 bases from J, the gap between germline ends came to 12 bases. Germline V lookup: CDR1 SGHDN, CDR2 FVKESK. The CDR3 contains 15 residues. The CDR3 here is CASSWRMRSTDTQYF. CDR3 nucleotide sequence: TGTGCCAGCAGCTGGCGGATGCGGAGCACAGATACGCAGTATTTT.

The chain links TRBV29-1 to TRBJ2-2; no reliable D call. The CDR3 runs 13 residues. Trimming took 2 bases from V and 3 from J, leaving 7 bases between them. Germline lookup yields CDR1 SQVTM and CDR2 ANQGSEA. CDR3 in amino acids: CSVERSHTGELFF. Here the CDR3 DNA reads TGCAGCGTTGAAAGGAGTCACACCGGGGAGCTGTTTTTT.

The J gene is TRBJ2-7, the V gene TRBV7-8, with 8 bases identical to TRBD2. V was pared by 3 bases and J by 11 bases, with 6 bases of the junction left unmatched. The CDR3 length is 12 residues. Per germline, CDR1 SGHVS and CDR2 FQNEAQ. The CDR3 DNA is TGTGCCAGCAGCTTGGCGGGAGGAGGGGAGTACTTC. It codes for CASSLAGGGEYF. Filled out from reference TRBV7-8 and TRBJ2-7, the complete variable domain reads GAGVSQSPRYKVAKRGQDVALRCDPISGHVSLFWYQQALGQGPEFLTYFQNEAQLDKSGLPSDRFFAERPEGSVSTLKIQRTQQEDSAVYLCASSLAGGGEYFGPGTRLTVT.

The CDR3 is CASRHTSGGEQYF. The CDR3 region has the DNA TGTGCCAGCAGACATACTAGCGGGGGCGAGCAGTACTTC. The chain recombines TRBV7-6 with TRBJ2-7, with 11 bases identical to TRBD2. V lost 6 bases and J lost 6; bases outside the gene matches: 4. The CDR3 is made up of 13 amino acids. Germline CDR1 is SGHVS and CDR2 is FNYEAQ. The whole variable domain, filled in from reference TRBV7-6 and TRBJ2-7, reads GAGVSQSPRYKVTKRGQDVALRCDPISGHVSLYWYRQALGQGPEFLTYFNYEAQQDKSGLPNDRFSAERPEGSISTLTIQRTEQRDSAMYRCASRHTSGGEQYFGPGTRLTVT.

The genes are TRBV5-1 and TRBJ2-7; possible D gene TRBD2, 6 bases. CDR1 is SGHRS and CDR2 is YFSETQ in the germline V gene. V dropped 3 bases and J dropped 2 bases, with 24 bases sitting between them. The CDR3 has 18 amino acids. The CDR3: CASSSGGPGATSPYEQYF. In DNA, the CDR3 is TGCGCCAGCAGCTCCGGGGGTCCTGGGGCGACATCCCCCTACGAGCAGTACTTC. Complete variable domain (other parts from reference TRBV5-1 and TRBJ2-7): KAGVTQTPRYLIKTRGQQVTLSCSPISGHRSVSWYQQTPGQGLQFLFEYFSETQRNKGNFPGRFSGRQFSNSRSEMNVSTLELGDSALYLCASSSGGPGATSPYEQYFGPGTRLTVT.

The rearrangement links TRBV5-1 to TRBJ1-4, with TRBD1 as a possible D gene (6 bases). The V end lost 3 bases, the J end lost 7 bases, and 13 bases lay between the germline ends. CDR1 is SGHRS, CDR2 YFSETQ, per germline. The length of the CDR3 is 14 residues. The CDR3 nucleotides read TGCGCCAGCAGCTCCGATAGGGGGACTGAAAAACTGTTTTTT. Amino acid sequence: CASSSDRGTEKLFF. Supplemented by reference TRBV5-1 and TRBJ1-4, the full variable domain reads KAGVTQTPRYLIKTRGQQVTLSCSPISGHRSVSWYQQTPGQGLQFLFEYFSETQRNKGNFPGRFSGRQFSNSRSEMNVSTLELGDSALYLCASSSDRGTEKLFFGSGTQLSVL.

The V and J genes are TRBV3-1 (or the pseudogene TRBV3-2) and TRBJ1-5; TRBD1 is a possible D gene (5 bases). Germline CDR1 reads LGHDT; CDR2 reads YNNKEL (reference sequence). V shed 0 bases and J shed 5 bases, with 23 bases lying between them. This CDR3 contains 19 residues. CDR3 DNA sequence: TGTGCCAGCAGCCAAGACACAGGATGGTCGACGGGAGGGGATCAGCCCCAGCATTTT. This translates into CASSQDTGWSTGGDQPQHF.

The chain has TRBV5-6 and TRBJ1-1, with 9 bases aligning to TRBD1. The CDR3 sequence is 14 residues long. Germline V lookup: CDR1 SGHDT, CDR2 YYEEEE. V lost 3 bases, J lost 5 bases, and 5 bases stayed unmatched. The CDR3 protein is CASSYDRGWTEAFF. CDR3 DNA: TGTGCCAGCAGCTATGACAGGGGGTGGACTGAAGCTTTCTTT.

The chain combines TRBV4-2 with TRBJ2-1; a possible D gene is TRBD2 (5 bases). Germline loops: CDR1 LGHNA, CDR2 YNFKEQ. The germline V and J ends were trimmed by 0 bases and 9 bases, with 18 bases remaining between them. The CDR3 spans 16 residues. The chain's CDR3 is CASSQETLAPLGEQFF. Here the CDR3 DNA reads TGTGCCAGCAGCCAAGAGACCCTAGCCCCGCTTGGTGAGCAGTTCTTC.